Listed below are T cell receptor beta chains from one sample, sequenced in a study of blood T cell repertoires in COVID-19. The data were produced by immunoSEQ multiplex PCR, yet TCRdb's version contains in-frame clones alone and is incomplete. This sample carries approximately 37,000 clones, 80% to 90% of them seen once, and the ten largest clones take over 8%. Sample: peripheral blood. The receptors stem from a human donor in a cohort sampled during active COVID-19. The CDR3 runs from the conserved cysteine through the conserved F or W. The D gene is left open where the match is weak. Part of the rows lack a size; the others show once, few, many or a class for expanded clones.

v_call	clone_size	j_call	d_call	cdr3_aa	cdr3_nt
TRBV29-1	-	TRBJ2-1	-	CSVEGQWGGEQFF	TGCAGCGTTGAAGGGCAGTGGGGAGGTGAGCAGTTCTTC
TRBV2	-	TRBJ2-3	-	CASKGQSVYYTQYF	TGTGCCAGCAAGGGGCAGTCCGTTTATTATACGCAGTATTTT
TRBV6-5	-	TRBJ1-2	-	CASSPTIDNYGYTF	TGTGCCAGCAGTCCCACTATCGATAACTATGGCTACACCTTC
TRBV2	-	TRBJ1-2	-	CASSDTGLYGYTF	TGTGCCAGCAGTGATACAGGGCTCTATGGCTACACCTTC
TRBV9	-	TRBJ2-3	-	CASSVGPVSGTDTQYF	TGTGCCAGCAGCGTAGGTCCCGTGTCTGGCACAGATACGCAGTATTTT
TRBV27	-	TRBJ1-3	-	CASRGGGNTIYF	TGTGCCAGCCGCGGGGGAGGAAACACCATATATTTT
TRBV14	-	TRBJ1-2	TRBD1	CASSQLGTGGNYGYTF	TGTGCCAGCAGCCAGCTCGGGACAGGGGGCAACTATGGCTACACCTTC
TRBV7-2	-	TRBJ2-5	-	CASSLGTQGIRKETQYF	TGTGCCAGCAGCTTAGGGACCCAGGGGATACGGAAAGAGACCCAGTACTTC
TRBV11-2	-	TRBJ1-6	-	CASSFSGSSYNSPLHF	TGTGCCAGCAGCTTCTCAGGCAGCTCCTATAATTCACCCCTCCACTTT
TRBV3-1/TRBV3-2	-	TRBJ2-5	TRBD2	CASSHIASGGRRETQYF	TGTGCCAGCAGCCATATCGCTTCGGGGGGGCGTAGGGAGACCCAGTACTTC
TRBV5-5	-	TRBJ1-5	-	CASSFGRGKQPQHF	TGTGCCAGCAGCTTCGGCAGGGGTAAGCAGCCCCAGCATTTT
TRBV24-1	-	TRBJ2-1	TRBD1	CATSDETGGLDEQFF	TGTGCCACCAGTGATGAGACAGGGGGCCTGGATGAGCAGTTCTTC
TRBV9	-	TRBJ2-1	-	CASSGRQSYNEQFF	TGTGCCAGCAGCGGCCGACAGTCCTACAATGAGCAGTTCTTC
TRBV29-1	-	TRBJ1-3	TRBD1	CSVRQGASGNTIYF	TGCAGCGTTCGTCAGGGGGCTTCTGGAAACACCATATATTTT
TRBV5-1	-	TRBJ2-1	TRBD1	CASSSTGGGASGYNEQFF	TGCGCCAGCAGCTCTACAGGGGGCGGGGCTAGCGGATACAATGAGCAGTTCTTC
TRBV19	-	TRBJ2-5	TRBD1	CARRQGSAETQYF	TGTGCCAGGAGACAGGGATCTGCAGAGACCCAGTACTTC
TRBV19	-	TRBJ2-4	-	CASNGDIQYF	TGTGCCAGTAACGGGGACATTCAGTACTTC
TRBV11-2	-	TRBJ2-1	TRBD2	CASSLRTGGLAGDEKFF	TGTGCCAGCAGCTTACGTACGGGCGGACTAGCGGGCGATGAGAAGTTCTTC
TRBV27	few	TRBJ2-4	-	CASSFLAQGGGENIQYF	TGTGCCAGCAGTTTTCTGGCGCAGGGTGGAGGGGAAAACATTCAGTACTTC
TRBV9	-	TRBJ2-3	TRBD2	CASSVSGGGPDTQYF	TGTGCCAGCAGCGTCTCTGGCGGGGGGCCAGATACGCAGTATTTT
TRBV14	-	TRBJ2-2	-	CASSNRWTGELFF	TGTGCCAGCAGCAACAGGTGGACCGGGGAGCTGTTTTTT
TRBV6-5	-	TRBJ2-5	TRBD2	CASSYLRREGETQYF	TGTGCCAGCAGTTACCTGCGGAGGGAGGGGGAGACCCAGTACTTC
TRBV14	-	TRBJ2-3	-	CASSQDNLDTQYF	TGTGCCAGCAGCCAAGATAATTTGGATACGCAGTATTTT
TRBV5-6	-	TRBJ2-3	-	CASISRGSLGTQYF	TGTGCCAGCATCTCCAGGGGAAGTCTCGGTACGCAGTATTTT
TRBV5-6	once	TRBJ1-1	TRBD1	CASSLYRGEAFF	TGTGCCAGCAGCCTCTACAGGGGTGAAGCTTTCTTT
TRBV9	-	TRBJ1-1	-	CASSGRTGTTEAFF	TGTGCCAGCAGCGGGCGGACGGGAACCACTGAAGCTTTCTTT
TRBV21-1	-	TRBJ1-1	-	CASSTTGTEAFF	TGTGCCAGCAGCACCACGGGCACTGAAGCTTTCTTT
TRBV27	-	TRBJ2-6	-	CASSYLPLGGANVLTF	TGTGCCAGCAGTTACCTACCGCTAGGAGGGGCCAACGTCCTGACTTTC
TRBV11-2	-	TRBJ2-7	TRBD1	CASNRGLGEQYF	TGTGCCAGCAACAGGGGTTTGGGAGAGCAGTACTTC
TRBV9	-	TRBJ2-3	-	CASSERTDTQYF	TGTGCCAGCAGTGAGAGAACAGATACGCAGTATTTT
TRBV11-1	-	TRBJ1-1	-	CASSSSMNTEAFF	TGTGCCAGCAGCTCGAGTATGAACACTGAAGCTTTCTTT
TRBV7-8	-	TRBJ1-5	TRBD1	CASSLARQGGQPQHF	TGTGCCAGCAGCTTAGCGCGGCAGGGGGGCCAGCCCCAGCATTTT
TRBV30	-	TRBJ1-2	-	CAWSMGAESYYGYTF	TGTGCCTGGAGTATGGGGGCAGAGAGTTACTATGGCTACACCTTC
TRBV7-2	-	TRBJ1-3	TRBD1	CASSIQGGGNTIYF	TGTGCCAGCAGCATCCAGGGGGGAGGAAACACCATATATTTT
TRBV4-1	-	TRBJ1-1	-	CASSQERTALNTEAFF	TGCGCCAGCAGCCAAGAAAGGACAGCATTGAACACTGAAGCTTTCTTT
TRBV13	-	TRBJ2-2	TRBD2	CASSPRPLAGGPGELFF	TGTGCCAGCAGCCCTAGGCCCCTAGCGGGGGGGCCCGGGGAGCTGTTTTTT
TRBV11-3	-	TRBJ1-3	TRBD1	CASSGGQGHSGNTIYF	TGTGCCAGCAGCGGGGGACAGGGACACTCTGGAAACACCATATATTTT
TRBV7-2	-	TRBJ1-3	-	CASSFRTEVSTIYF	TGTGCCAGCAGCTTCAGGACAGAAGTTAGCACCATATATTTT
TRBV7-2	-	TRBJ2-1	TRBD2	CASSLAVIVAGVASDEQFF	TGTGCCAGCAGCTTAGCAGTTATAGTAGCGGGGGTAGCGAGCGATGAGCAGTTCTTC
TRBV6-6	-	TRBJ1-5	TRBD1	CASSKPPGTGGVGSNQPQHF	TGTGCCAGCAGCAAACCGCCCGGGACAGGGGGCGTTGGAAGCAATCAGCCCCAGCATTTT
TRBV6-1	-	TRBJ1-4	TRBD1	CASSEPTGSLAKLFF	TGTGCCAGCAGTGAACCGACAGGGTCCTTGGCAAAACTGTTTTTT